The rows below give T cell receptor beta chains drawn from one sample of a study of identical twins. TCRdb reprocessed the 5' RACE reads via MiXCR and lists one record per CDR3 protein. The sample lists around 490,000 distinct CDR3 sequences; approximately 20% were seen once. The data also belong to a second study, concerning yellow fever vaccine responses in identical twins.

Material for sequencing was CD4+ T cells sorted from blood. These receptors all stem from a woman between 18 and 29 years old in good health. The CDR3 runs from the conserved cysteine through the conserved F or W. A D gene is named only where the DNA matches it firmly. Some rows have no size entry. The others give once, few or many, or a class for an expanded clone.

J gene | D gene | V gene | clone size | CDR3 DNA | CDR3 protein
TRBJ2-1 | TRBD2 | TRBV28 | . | TGTGCCAGCAGTCCCCCTAGCGGGTCTCACAATGAGCAGTTCTTC | CASSPPSGSHNEQFF
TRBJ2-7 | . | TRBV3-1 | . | TGTGCCAGCAGCCAAAAGGGGACCTACGAGCAGTACTTC | CASSQKGTYEQYF
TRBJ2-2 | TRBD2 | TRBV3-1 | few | TGTGCCACAACAGCGGGGGGGAACACCGGGGAGCTGTTTTTT | CATTAGGNTGELFF
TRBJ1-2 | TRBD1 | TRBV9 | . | TGTGCCAGCAGCGTAACGGGACAGCCCTATGGCTACACCTTC | CASSVTGQPYGYTF
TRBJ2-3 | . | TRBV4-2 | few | TGTGCCAGCAGCCAAGTAGGGAGAGGTAGATGGGTAACAGATACGCAGTATTTT | CASSQVGRGRWVTDTQYF
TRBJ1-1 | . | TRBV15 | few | TGTGCCACCAGCAGAGGGGGACCGGAGGGAACTGAAGCTTTCTTT | CATSRGGPEGTEAFF
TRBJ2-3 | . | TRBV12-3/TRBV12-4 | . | TGTGCCAGCAGTTCTCGGGGGAGGCACACAGATACGCAGTATTTT | CASSSRGRHTDTQYF
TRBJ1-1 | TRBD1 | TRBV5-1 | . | TGCGCCAGCAGTTACACAGGGGGCTGGGGCACTGAAGCTTTCTTT | CASSYTGGWGTEAFF
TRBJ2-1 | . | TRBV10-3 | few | TGTGCCATCACCCGGGCAGGGGCCAATGAGCAGTTCTTC | CAITRAGANEQFF
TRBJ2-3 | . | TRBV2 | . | TGTGCCAGCAGTGATTCTGCTAGCACAGATACGCAGTATTTT | CASSDSASTDTQYF
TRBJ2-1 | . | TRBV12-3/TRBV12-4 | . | TGTGCCAGCATCAGGAGGGGATACAATGAGCAGTTCTTC | CASIRRGYNEQFF
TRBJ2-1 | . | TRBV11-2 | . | TGTGCCAGCAGCGTTCACAGGGCCTCTCGGAACAATGAGCAGTTCTTC | CASSVHRASRNNEQFF
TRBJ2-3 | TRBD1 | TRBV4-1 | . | TGCGCCAGCAGCCCCCGGACAGGGACTAGCACAGATACGCAGTATTTT | CASSPRTGTSTDTQYF
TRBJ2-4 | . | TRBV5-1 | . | TGCGCCAGCAGCTTGGAGGATTTAGCCAAAAACATTCAGTACTTC | CASSLEDLAKNIQYF
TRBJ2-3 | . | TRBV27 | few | TGTGCCAGCAGTTTATCCCAAGGATGGGGCTTATATACGCAGTATTTT | CASSLSQGWGLYTQYF
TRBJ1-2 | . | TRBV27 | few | TGTGCCAGCAGACAAACAGGGAACTATGGCTACACCTTC | CASRQTGNYGYTF
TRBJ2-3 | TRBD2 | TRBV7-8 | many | TGTGCCAGCAGCCTATTGAACCCTAGCGGAAACACAGATACGCAGTATTTT | CASSLLNPSGNTDTQYF
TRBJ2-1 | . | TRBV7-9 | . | TGTGCCAGCAGCTTACAGTTTGAGCAGTTCTTC | CASSLQFEQFF
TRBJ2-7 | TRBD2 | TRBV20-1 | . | TGCAGTGCTACCGGGACTAGTGTCTACGAGCAGTACTTC | CSATGTSVYEQYF
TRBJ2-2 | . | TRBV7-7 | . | TGTGCCAGCAGCTTAGCGCCCCCCGTTGGGGGCACCGGGGAGCTGTTTTTT | CASSLAPPVGGTGELFF
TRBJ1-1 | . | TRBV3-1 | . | TGTGCCAGCAGCCAAGACAGCCAGTTGAGTAAAGCTTTCTTT | CASSQDSQLSKAFF
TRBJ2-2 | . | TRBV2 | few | TGTGCCAGCAGTGAACGGGGGACCGGGGAGCTGTTTTTT | CASSERGTGELFF
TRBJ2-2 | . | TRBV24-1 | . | TGTGCCACCAGGGGCGGCACCGGGGAGCTGTTTTTT | CATRGGTGELFF
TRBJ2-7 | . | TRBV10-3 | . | TGTGCCATCAGTGACGGTCAGGGGACCGAGCAGTACTTC | CAISDGQGTEQYF
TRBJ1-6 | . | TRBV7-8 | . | TGTGCCAGCAGCTTACCTGATTACTATTCACCCCTCCACTTT | CASSLPDYYSPLHF
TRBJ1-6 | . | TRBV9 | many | TGTGCCAGCAGCGTAGAAAGCCGCCGACGGGGTTCACCCCTCCACTTT | CASSVESRRRGSPLHF
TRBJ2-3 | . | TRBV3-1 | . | TGTGCCAGCAGCCAAGCGATTCGGGTGTTGGGCACAGATACGCAGTATTTT | CASSQAIRVLGTDTQYF
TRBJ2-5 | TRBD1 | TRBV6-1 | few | TGTGCCAGCAGCCGAAATACAGGGGCAGAGACCCAGTACTTC | CASSRNTGAETQYF
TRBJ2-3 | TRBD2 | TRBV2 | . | TGTGCCAGCAGCGGGACTAGCGGGAGTCGGGCAGATACGCAGTATTTT | CASSGTSGSRADTQYF
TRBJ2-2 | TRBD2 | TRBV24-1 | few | TGTGCCACCAGTGACCAGACTAGCGGGATCGGGGAGCTGTTTTTT | CATSDQTSGIGELFF
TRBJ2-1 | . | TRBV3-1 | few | TGTGCCAGCAGCGCAAGAAATATCGGGCCAGCGAGATACAATGAGCAGTTCTTC | CASSARNIGPARYNEQFF
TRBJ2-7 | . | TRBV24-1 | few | TGTGCCACCAGTGTTGGGGCAACGGGCTCCTACGAGCAGTACTTC | CATSVGATGSYEQYF
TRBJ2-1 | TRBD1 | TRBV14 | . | TGTGCCAGCAGCCAAGCCCCGGGACAGGGGTACAATGAGCAGTTCTTC | CASSQAPGQGYNEQFF
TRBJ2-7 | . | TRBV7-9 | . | TGTGCCAGCAGCTTGGTCACGGACGAGCAGTACTTC | CASSLVTDEQYF
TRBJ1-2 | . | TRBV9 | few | TGTGCCAGCAGCGTAAGCTCTCTTAACTATGGCTACACCTTC | CASSVSSLNYGYTF
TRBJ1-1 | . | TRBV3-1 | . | TGTGCCAGCAGCCACGACAGGAACACTGAAGCTTTCTTT | CASSHDRNTEAFF
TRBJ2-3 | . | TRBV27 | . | TGTGCCAGCAGTTTAGCGAAAAGCACAGATACGCAGTATTTT | CASSLAKSTDTQYF
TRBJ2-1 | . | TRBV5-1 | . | TGCGCCAGCAGTTTTCAACAGAACAATGAGCAGTTCTTC | CASSFQQNNEQFF
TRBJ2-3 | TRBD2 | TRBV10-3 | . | TGTGCCATCGAGCAGCGGGAAACAGATACGCAGTATTTT | CAIEQRETDTQYF
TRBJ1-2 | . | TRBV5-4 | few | TGTGCCAGCAGCTTGGGGTCTAGGACAGATAAGGACTATGGCTACACCTTC | CASSLGSRTDKDYGYTF
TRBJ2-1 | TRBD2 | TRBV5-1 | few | TGCGCCAGCAGCCCGCCGGACGGGAGGATTAAGTTCTTC | CASSPPDGRIKFF
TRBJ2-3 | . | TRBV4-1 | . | TGCGCCAGCAGCCGCCTTGGGGGGAGCGGCACAGATACGCAGTATTTT | CASSRLGGSGTDTQYF
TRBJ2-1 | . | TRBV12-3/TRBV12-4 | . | TGTGCCAGCAGTTTTCAAGGGCAGTACAATGAGCAGTTCTTC | CASSFQGQYNEQFF
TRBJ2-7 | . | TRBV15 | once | TGTGCCACCAGCAGAAGCTCCCTCGGGAGTCCCTACGAGCAGTACTTC | CATSRSSLGSPYEQYF
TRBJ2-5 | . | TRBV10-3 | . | TGTGCCATGGGGCCCCGCGGGCAAGAGACCCAGTACTTC | CAMGPRGQETQYF
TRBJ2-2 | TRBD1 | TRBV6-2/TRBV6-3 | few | TGTGCCAGCGGACAGGGATTGGTCACCGGGGAGCTGTTTTTT | CASGQGLVTGELFF
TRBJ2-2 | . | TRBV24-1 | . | TGTGCCACCAGTGATTTCGGACACACCGGGGAGCTGTTTTTT | CATSDFGHTGELFF
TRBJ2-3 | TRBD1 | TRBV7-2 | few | TGTGCCAGCAGCCAGAGGGGGCCCACCAACACAGATACGCAGTATTTT | CASSQRGPTNTDTQYF
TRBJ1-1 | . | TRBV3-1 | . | TGTGCCAGCAGCCAGGTGGGTGCGATGAACACTGAAGCTTTCTTT | CASSQVGAMNTEAFF
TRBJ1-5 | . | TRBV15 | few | TGTGCCACCAGCAGAAAGGGCTCCTGGGAGCCCCAGCATTTT | CATSRKGSWEPQHF
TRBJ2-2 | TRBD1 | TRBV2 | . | TGTGCCACCGGGACAGGGGTCACCGGGGAGCTGTTTTTT | CATGTGVTGELFF
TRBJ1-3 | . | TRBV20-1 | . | TGCAGTGCTAGAGATAGTCCAGGAGCCAACTCTGGAAACACCATATATTTT | CSARDSPGANSGNTIYF